These 13 T cell receptor beta chains were all obtained from the same sample, sequenced in a study of cytomegalovirus exposure and HLA in healthy donors. Primers: 60 Vbeta forward and 13 Jbeta reverse. Assay: immunoSEQ multiplex PCR; the TCRdb copy retains only in-frame clones and omits some. The sample has roughly 150,000 clones; about three quarters are singletons. The specimen was PBMCs. These receptor sequences come from a man aged 30 to 45 in good health and CMV-seropositive.

The genes are TRBV6-1 and TRBJ1-1; no clear D gene. The CDR3 length is 13 residues. The V end was cut by 5 bases, the J end by 1 base, with 8 bases between. The germline V gene encodes CDR1 MNHNS and CDR2 SASEGT. CDR3 amino acids: CASSTQRNTEAFF. DNA of the CDR3: TGTGCCAGCAGTACGCAGCGGAACACTGAAGCTTTCTTT.

The chain links TRBV30 to TRBJ1-5; the D gene is possibly TRBD1 (5 bases). The CDR3 has 13 residues. In germline, CDR1 is GTSNPN, CDR2 SVGIG (reference sequence). V lost 0 bases, J lost 8 bases, and 11 bases lay in between. In nucleotides, the CDR3 is TGTGCCTGGAGTGTAGACGGGGGGGAGCCCCAGCATTTT. Translating it yields CAWSVDGGEPQHF.

In this sample, this clone turned up a few times. V gene TRBV7-6 combines with J gene TRBJ2-2; 7 bases map to TRBD2. With 0 bases clipped from V and 4 bases from J, the junction kept 8 bases outside the gene matches. The germline CDR1 and CDR2 sequences are SGHVS and FNYEAQ. The CDR3 loop spans 17 amino acids. CDR3 protein: CASSLAMGGRVTGELFF. In DNA, the CDR3 is TGTGCCAGCAGCTTAGCGATGGGAGGGAGAGTCACCGGGGAGCTGTTTTTT.

This chain connects TRBV6-5 to TRBJ2-5; 9 bases agree with TRBD1. CDR1 MNHEY and CDR2 SVGAGI come from the germline V gene. There are 14 residues in the CDR3. V shed 6 bases, J shed 11 bases, and the junction held 13 bases outside the gene matches. The CDR3 spells CASREGQGRGEQYF. In DNA form, the CDR3 reads TGTGCCAGCAGGGAGGGACAGGGACGTGGGGAGCAGTACTTC.

The chain carries TRBV4-1 and TRBJ2-1, with 9 nucleotides matching TRBD2. The length of the CDR3 is 16 residues. The ends lost 1 base at V and 10 bases at J; junction bases unmatched: 11. Germline CDR1 is MGHRA and CDR2 is YSYEKL. CDR3 bases: TGCGCCAGCAGCCAAGGGGTTAGCGGGAGAGGGGGGGAGCAGTTCTTC. It codes for CASSQGVSGRGGEQFF.

V usage is TRBV6-1 and J usage is TRBJ1-5; 8 positions agree with TRBD1. This CDR3 has 15 amino acids. Germline-derived CDR1 and CDR2 are MNHNS and SASEGT. The trim removed 6 bases at V and 5 bases at J, leaving 9 bases unmatched. CDR3 in DNA: TGTGCCAGCAGCGATGGACAGGGTATCTATCAGCCCCAGCATTTT. Residues: CASSDGQGIYQPQHF.

The rearrangement joins TRBV19 to TRBJ1-2, with D unresolved. Germline V gene lookup returns CDR1 LNHDA and CDR2 SQIVND (reference sequence). The CDR3 runs 14 residues. V was clipped by 0 bases and J by 8 bases, with 13 bases between them. CDR3 DNA: TGTGCCAGTAGTATAGATACGGACCGAGGGGGCTACACCTTC. Translating gives CASSIDTDRGGYTF.

The chain joins TRBV6-5 to TRBJ2-5; D may be TRBD2 (6 bases). Germline assignment: CDR1 MNHEY and CDR2 SVGAGI. The CDR3 length is 14 residues. V dropped 0 bases and J dropped 3 bases, with 8 bases sitting between them. CDR3 coding DNA: TGTGCCAGCAGTTACTCCGGCGGGGAAGAGACCCAGTACTTC. As protein: CASSYSGGEETQYF.

The chain joins TRBV7-8 to TRBJ2-7; 8 bases agree with TRBD1. The CDR3 consists of 15 residues. Germline assignment: CDR1 SGHVS and CDR2 FQNEAQ. Trimming removed 5 bases from V and 3 bases from J; junction bases left unmatched: 9. The CDR3 nucleotides are TGTGCCAGCAGCCACTCAGGGGGCCTAGGCTACGAGCAGTACTTC. Translated: CASSHSGGLGYEQYF.

This sequence joins TRBV11-3 and TRBJ2-1; the D gene is possibly TRBD2 (6 bases). Germline V CDR1 and CDR2: SGHNT, YENEEA. Trimming left V 3 bases short and J 8 bases short, with 20 bases between. This CDR3 is built from 16 residues. The CDR3 protein is CASSFSVGRPLDEQFF. The CDR3 DNA reads TGTGCCAGCAGCTTTTCGGTCGGGAGACCCTTGGATGAGCAGTTCTTC. Full variable domain (missing parts from reference TRBV11-3 and TRBJ2-1): EAGVVQSPRYKIIEKKQPVAFWCNPISGHNTLYWYLQNLGQGPELLIRYENEEAVDDSQLPKDRFSAERLKGVDSTLKIQPAELGDSAVYLCASSFSVGRPLDEQFFGPGTRLTVL.

The chain is built from TRBV27 and TRBJ2-3, with 9 bases lining up with TRBD1. Germline V gives CDR1 MNHEY, CDR2 SMNVEV (reference sequence). The CDR3 consists of 14 residues. Trimming removed 8 bases from V and 0 bases from J; junction bases left unmatched: 3. For the CDR3, the DNA is TGTGCCAGCCGGGACAGGGTTAGCACAGATACGCAGTATTTT. This translates into CASRDRVSTDTQYF.

The CDR3 here is CASSQRNRGLDEAFF. The CDR3, as DNA: TGTGCCAGCAGCCAAAGAAACAGGGGGCTCGATGAAGCTTTCTTT. This chain links TRBV14 with TRBJ1-1; 9 bases are a match to TRBD1. Per the germline V gene, CDR1 is SGHDN and CDR2 is FVKESK. The CDR3 covers 15 residues. Losses at the gene ends were 2 bases for V and 7 bases for J; bases not matched to a gene: 8.

The gene calls are TRBV28 and TRBJ2-7, with 9 positions matching TRBD2. The ends lost 6 bases at V and 1 base at J; junction bases unmatched: 7. This CDR3 spans 15 amino acids. Germline CDR1 is MDHEN and CDR2 is SYDVKM. Written as DNA, the CDR3 is TGTGCCAGCAGCTTAGCGGGAGTGGGGTCCTACGAGCAGTACTTC. It specifies CASSLAGVGSYEQYF.